The 6 T cell receptor beta chains presented below share a single source sample, sequenced in a study of tumor-infiltrating lymphocytes in localized non-small cell lung cancer. Only in-frame clones appear in the TCRdb table, and some are missing; sequencing was by immunoSEQ multiplex PCR. The sample comprises about 16,000 clones, 70% to 75% of which are singletons, and about 8.2% rests with the top ten. The specimen was lung tumor tissue. These receptor sequences come from a human donor with non-small cell lung cancer.

J is TRBJ2-7 and V is TRBV5-1; D call uncertain. The CDR3 is 12 amino acids. V lost 0 bases to trimming and J lost 5 bases, with 6 bases between them. Germline CDR1 SGHRS, CDR2 YFSETQ. The CDR3 region is CASSLGNHEQYF. CDR3 bases: TGCGCCAGCAGCTTGGGGAACCACGAGCAGTACTTC.

This clone rates as medium-sized. The gene calls are TRBV7-2 and TRBJ2-7; either TRBD1 or TRBD2 may supply D (5 bases each). The CDR3 is 16 residues long. Germline loops: CDR1 SGHTA, CDR2 FQGNSA. Trimming removed 3 bases at V and 1 base at J, with 16 bases between. DNA for the CDR3: TGTGCCAGCAGCTTCTGGGCCGGGGCCTCTTCCTACGAGCAGTACTTC. It translates to CASSFWAGASSYEQYF.

V gene TRBV29-1 combines with J gene TRBJ2-1; no definite D call. The CDR3 consists of 10 residues. Germline V gene data show CDR1 as SQVTM and CDR2 as ANQGSEA. The V and J ends lost 3 bases and 15 bases respectively, with 12 bases between them. CDR3 DNA: TGCAGCGTTGATTTGGACCGCCCGTTCTTC. This codes for CSVDLDRPFF.

The chain combines TRBV13 with TRBJ1-1; no reliable D call. Trimming left V 5 bases short and J 5 bases short, with 18 bases between. This CDR3 has 15 amino acids. Germline assignment: CDR1 PRHDT and CDR2 FYEKMQ (reference sequence). In DNA form, the CDR3 reads TGTGCCAGCAGCCTGACTCGGACCTTAGGGACTGAAGCTTTCTTT. Encoded protein: CASSLTRTLGTEAFF.

The chain has TRBV2 and TRBJ2-7; 8 positions agree with TRBD2. Trimming took 6 bases from V and 0 from J; bases not matched to a gene: 7. The CDR3 runs to 15 residues. CDR1 and CDR2 from the germline V gene are SNHLY and FYNNEI. CDR3 sequence reads: CASRPGLANSYEQYF. In DNA, the CDR3 is TGTGCCAGCAGACCCGGACTAGCCAACTCCTACGAGCAGTACTTC.

The rearrangement joins TRBV27 to TRBJ2-7; weak D call: TRBD2 (5 bases). Deletions cut 5 bases from V and 4 bases from J, with 12 bases between. Germline lookup yields CDR1 MNHEY and CDR2 SMNVEV (reference sequence). CDR3 size: 13 residues. The CDR3 DNA follows: TGTGCCAGCAGTCCGACCCGAGGGTACGAGCAGTACTTC. Translating gives CASSPTRGYEQYF.